What follows are 11 T cell receptor beta chains derived from one specimen sequenced in a study of blood T cell repertoires in COVID-19. The assay was immunoSEQ multiplex PCR, and TCRdb's table has in-frame clones only and misses some. The sample carries roughly 110,000 clones, around 89% recorded once. The sequenced sample consisted of peripheral blood. These receptors came from a human donor with acute or convalescent COVID-19. The donor label of this sample is uncertain.

CDR3 DNA: TGTGCCAGCAGTGAAGGGACAGGGGGTCAGCCCCAGCATTTT. Its protein product is CASSEGTGGQPQHF. This rearrangement joins TRBV6-1 to TRBJ1-5; 10 bases are shared with TRBD1. J lost 6 bases, V lost 1 base, and 0 bases had no gene match. Germline CDR1 reads MNHNS; CDR2 reads SASEGT. The CDR3 totals 14 residues.

This clone was detected once. The rearrangement joins TRBV7-2 to TRBJ1-2; D might be TRBD1 (5 bases). The germline V gene has CDR1 SGHTA and CDR2 FQGNSA. This CDR3 spans 15 amino acids. Trimming cost V 1 base and J 4 bases, with 13 bases left between them. CDR3 amino acids: CASSLDAPRAYGYTF. CDR3 sequence (DNA): TGTGCCAGCAGCTTAGATGCCCCCAGGGCCTATGGCTACACCTTC.

The chain has TRBV4-3 and TRBJ2-7; a weak D match, TRBD2 (5 bases). The V and J ends lost 0 bases and 3 bases respectively, with 6 bases between them. In germline, CDR1 is LGHNA, CDR2 YSLEER. This CDR3 has 13 amino acids. CDR3 sequence (DNA): TGCGCCAGCAGCCAAGAAGGAGGCTACGAGCAGTACTTC. This codes for CASSQEGGYEQYF.

V is TRBV5-1 and J is TRBJ1-1; D is unclear. The CDR3 contains 13 residues. Germline-derived CDR1 and CDR2 are SGHRS and YFSETQ. The V gene lost 4 bases and the J gene lost 3 bases, with 10 bases spanning the gap. The CDR3 DNA reads as TGCGCCAGCAGCGCGGGCGGTGACACTGAAGCTTTCTTT. Translated, it gives CASSAGGDTEAFF.

This chain joins TRBV6-6 and TRBJ1-6, with a tentative D call TRBD1 (5 bases). Trimming left V 6 bases short and J 14 bases short, with 20 bases between. From germline, CDR1 is MNHNY and CDR2 SVGAGI (reference sequence). The length of the CDR3 is 14 residues. CDR3 in DNA: TGTGCCAGCAGGCAAGGACGGGGACTTTTTTCCCTCCACTTT. It yields the protein CASRQGRGLFSLHF.

The gene calls are TRBV10-3 and TRBJ1-5, with a weak D call TRBD1 (6 bases). Trimming took off 4 bases at V and 0 bases at J, with 13 bases between the two ends. The CDR3 is 16 amino acids. The germline CDR1 and CDR2 sequences are ENHRY and SYGVKD. The CDR3 sequence: CAISGSGDNSNQPQHF. DNA for the CDR3: TGTGCCATCAGTGGTTCAGGGGATAATAGCAATCAGCCCCAGCATTTT.

The chain is built from TRBV4-2 and TRBJ1-4; 9 positions agree with TRBD1. Trimming at V came to 1 base and at J to 8 bases, leaving 5 bases not matched to a gene. The V gene's germline CDR1 is LGHNA and CDR2 YNFKEQ. The CDR3 has 15 amino acids. CDR3 DNA: TGTGCCAGCAGCCAAGTGGGGACAGGGAACGAAAAACTGTTTTTT. Residues: CASSQVGTGNEKLFF.

V gene TRBV9 combines with J gene TRBJ2-3, with a possible D match to TRBD2 (5 bases). Germline assignment: CDR1 SGDLS and CDR2 YYNGEE. The CDR3 spans 14 residues. The V end lost 3 bases, the J end lost 0 bases, and 8 bases lay between the germline ends. CDR3 in DNA: TGTGCCAGCAGCGCTGGACTTAGCACAGATACGCAGTATTTT. Translated: CASSAGLSTDTQYF.

The J gene is TRBJ1-2, the V gene TRBV9; TRBD1 matches 7 bases. The germline V gene has CDR1 SGDLS and CDR2 YYNGEE. The CDR3 has 18 amino acids. V lost 3 bases and J lost 0; bases outside the gene matches: 14. The CDR3 DNA follows: TGTGCCAGCAGCGGGACACAGACAGGGTTAATAACTAACTATGGCTACACCTTC. Translating gives CASSGTQTGLITNYGYTF.

V and J are TRBV5-4 and TRBJ1-2; 10 bases map to TRBD1. J gave up 6 bases and V 6 bases, and 11 bases lay outside the gene matches. Looked up from germline, CDR1 is SGHNT and CDR2 is YYREEE (reference sequence). CDR3 size: 15 residues. The CDR3 is CASTQGGQGRDGYTF. In DNA form, the CDR3 reads TGTGCCAGCACCCAAGGGGGACAGGGGCGGGATGGCTACACCTTC.

This clone was detected only a few times. The chain is built from TRBV7-9 and TRBJ1-1; D gene uncertain. In germline, CDR1 is SEHNR, CDR2 FQNEAQ (reference sequence). V gave up 2 bases and J gave up 6 bases, with 7 bases separating them. CDR3 length: 12 residues. CDR3 amino acids: CASSLLIPEAFF. The CDR3 bases are TGTGCCAGCAGCTTATTAATTCCTGAAGCTTTCTTT. The variable domain in full, with the rest retrieved from reference TRBV7-9 and TRBJ1-1, is DTGVSQNPRHKITKRGQNVTFRCDPISEHNRLYWYRQTLGQGPEFLTYFQNEAQLEKSRLLSDRFSAERPKGSFSTLEIQRTEQGDSAMYLCASSLLIPEAFFGQGTRLTVV.